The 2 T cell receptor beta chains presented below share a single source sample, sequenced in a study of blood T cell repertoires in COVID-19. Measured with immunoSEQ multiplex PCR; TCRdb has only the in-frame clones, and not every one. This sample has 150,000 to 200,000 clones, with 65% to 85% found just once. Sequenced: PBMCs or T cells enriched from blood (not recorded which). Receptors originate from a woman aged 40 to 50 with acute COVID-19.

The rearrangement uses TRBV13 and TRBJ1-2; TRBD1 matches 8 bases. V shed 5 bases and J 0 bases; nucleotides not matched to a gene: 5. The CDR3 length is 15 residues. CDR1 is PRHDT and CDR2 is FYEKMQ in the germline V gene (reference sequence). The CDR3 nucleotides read TGTGCCAGCAGCCGACAGGGGCGTACTAACTATGGCTACACCTTC. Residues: CASSRQGRTNYGYTF.

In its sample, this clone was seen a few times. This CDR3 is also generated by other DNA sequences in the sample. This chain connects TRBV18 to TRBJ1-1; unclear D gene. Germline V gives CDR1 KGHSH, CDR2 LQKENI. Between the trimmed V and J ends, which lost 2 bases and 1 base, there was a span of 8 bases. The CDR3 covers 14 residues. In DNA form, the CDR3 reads TGTGCCAGCTCACCAAGTACGGGGAACACTGAAGCTTTCTTT. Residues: CASSPSTGNTEAFF. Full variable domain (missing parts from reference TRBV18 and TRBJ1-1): NAGVMQNPRHLVRRRGQEARLRCSPMKGHSHVYWYRQLPEEGLKFMVYLQKENIIDESGMPKERFSAEFPKEGPSILRIQQVVRGDSAAYFCASSPSTGNTEAFFGQGTRLTVV.